This T cell receptor (beta chain) appears in the sequencing data of a study of cytomegalovirus exposure and HLA in healthy donors. Study-wide background: Around 200 million T cells yielded more than 95 million unique TCR beta sequences, as an earlier analysis found.

PCR employed 60 Vbeta and 13 Jbeta primers. Profiled with immunoSEQ multiplex PCR; TCRdb holds only in-frame clones, not every one. This sample carries 40,000 to 45,000 clones, 51% of them seen once, and the ten largest clones take around 6%. There are 13 residues in the CDR3. From germline, CDR1 is SGHDT and CDR2 YYEEEE. V lost 0 bases, J lost 7 bases, and 7 bases lay in between. The study, taken as a whole, reports: TRBV6-2, TRBV6-3 and some other V segments were excluded as indistinguishable. A later analysis reportedly found that, within productive TCRs, an Asian-associated ancestry cluster had fewer N-insertions than the mean observed across the approximately 600 donors.

This clone was detected a few times. Its antigen is not identified. The sample consisted of PBMCs. The chain links TRBV5-6 to TRBJ1-4; D is uncertain. The clonotype was recovered from a man in his 60s in good health and CMV-seronegative. CDR3 region: CASSLEMSEKLFF. The CDR3 coding sequence is TGTGCCAGCAGCTTGGAGATGAGTGAAAAACTGTTTTTT.